This T cell receptor (beta chain) came from a study of OX40 agonist ivuxolimab in advanced cancers. Some background on the complete study: Ivuxolimab, which targeted the costimulatory receptor OX40 (CD134), was an agonistic, fully human IgG2 monoclonal antibody. The paper reports the monotherapy dose-escalation portion (N of about 50 patients) of the phase I ivuxolimab trial. Intravenous ivuxolimab was administered to patients every 2 weeks at six dose levels: 0.01, 0.1, 0.3, 1.5, 3 and 10 mg/kg. Of the roughly 51 patients in dose escalation, 19 had hepatocellular carcinoma, about 15 had melanoma, 9 had renal cell carcinoma and 9 had head and neck cancer. Three dose-escalation patients achieved partial responses, one with hepatocellular carcinoma and two with cutaneous melanoma. Peripheral TCRbeta sequencing aimed to test whether ivuxolimab altered TCR sequence diversity and caused clonal T-cell expansion. In the dose-escalation cohort, approximately 82% of patients were male, and the mean age was roughly 60 years, with a range of about 20 to 79. Patients were allowed to have had prior anti-PD-1, anti-PD-L1 or anti-CTLA-4 therapy, and 40% to 45% of the dose-escalation patients had been treated with checkpoint inhibitors. The study at large found these results: At doses of 0.1 to 3.0 mg/kg, clonal expansion of both CD4+ and CD8+ T cells in blood was seen between baseline and week 6. In the 0.1-3.0 mg/kg groups, partial responders were among the patients with the lowest normalized peripheral clonal expansion, particularly in CD8+ T cells. Low levels of normalized T-cell clonal expansion were also seen in some patients who did not respond. Which antigens the clonally expanded peripheral T cells were specific for was not determined. After ivuxolimab, more expanded clones were found on average in CD8+ T cells than in CD4+ T cells.

Patients with autoimmune disease history or receiving systemic immunosuppression were excluded from the trial. Peripheral blood for TCR sequencing was drawn from every dose cohort at baseline, at cycle 4 day 1 and at cycle 7 day 1. Samples came from an open-label, multicenter, first-in-human phase I dose-escalation trial of ivuxolimab. Adults with locally advanced or metastatic head and neck squamous cell, hepatocellular, melanoma or renal cell carcinoma were enrolled in the trial. CD4+ and CD8+ T cells were sorted separately from peripheral blood before TCR sequencing. This clone was recorded a few times. Its antigen target is currently unknown. Base quality data are lacking; no much larger clone is found one base away. Genomic DNA was extracted from sorted cells for sequencing of the TCRbeta CDR3 region. The immunoSEQ Assay was used to sequence the TCRbeta CDR3 regions. In TCRdb, the immuneACCESS table is reduced to in-frame sequences with V and J assigned. These tables do not hold every clone; where another copy was compared, an unresolved V gene accounts for under half, and the others remain unexplained. The sample records tens of thousands of clones, roughly 80% of which are singletons. Approximately 1% of the sample is taken by the ten largest.

The V and J ends are trimmed by 3 bases and 6 bases, leaving 17 bases between them. The CDR3 spans 15 residues, from the cysteine through the phenylalanine. The read is trimmed to its CDR3 DNA, 45 bases read in frame from base 1. The germline V gene specifies KGHSH as CDR1 and LQKENI as CDR2. The clonotype was recovered from an adult with an advanced solid tumor such as melanoma, head and neck, liver or kidney cancer. This chain is built from TRBV18 and TRBJ1-1; the D gene is possibly TRBD1, with 5 bases matching. Source: CD4+ or CD8+ T cells sorted from blood, taken in a trial of the OX40 agonist ivuxolimab. The sequence in DNA is TGTGCCAGCTCACCTCCCCTAAGGGGATCCTCTGAAGCTTTCTTT. Its product reads: CASSPPLRGSSEAFF. The full variable domain, completed from the reference TRBV18 and TRBJ1-1 proteins outside the CDR3, reads NAGVMQNPRHLVRRRGQEARLRCSPMKGHSHVYWYRQLPEEGLKFMVYLQKENIIDESGMPKERFSAEFPKEGPSILRIQQVVRGDSAAYFCASSPPLRGSSEAFFGQGTRLTVV.